This T cell receptor (beta chain) was sequenced in a study of blood T cell repertoires in COVID-19. Study background: The cDNA or gDNA used as material had been derived from T cells, B-cell-depleted T cells, or PBMCs.

Only in-frame clones appear in the TCRdb table, and some are missing; sequencing was by immunoSEQ multiplex PCR. This table holds more than 200,000 clones, 83% found once. This clone is a singleton in its sample. Sequencing was carried out using peripheral blood. This TCR was recovered from a woman aged 40-49 years with active or convalescent COVID-19.

The CDR3 nucleotides read TGTGCCAGCAGCTTGGGTCCCGGGACAGTAAGCTCCTACGAGCAGTACTTC. The encoded protein is CASSLGPGTVSSYEQYF. This chain connects TRBV5-4 to TRBJ2-7; 7 nucleotides line up with TRBD1. Trimming took 0 bases from V and 0 from J; bases not matched to a gene: 9. Germline V gene data show CDR1 as SGHNT and CDR2 as YYREEE (reference sequence). The length of the CDR3 is 17 residues. Looking up the rest from reference TRBV5-4 and TRBJ2-7 gives the full variable domain: ETGVTQSPTHLIKTRGQQVTLRCSSQSGHNTVSWYQQALGQGPQFIFQYYREEENGRGNFPPRFSGLQFPNYSSELNVNALELDDSALYLCASSLGPGTVSSYEQYFGPGTRLTVT.